These 16 T cell receptor beta chains came from one sample sequenced in a study of cytomegalovirus exposure and HLA in healthy donors. The PCR made use of 60 Vbeta and 13 Jbeta primers. The repertoire was sequenced with immunoSEQ multiplex PCR; TCRdb's copy has only in-frame clones and lacks some. The sample includes about 200,000 clones, 65% to 80% seen only once; the top ten take roughly 16%. The sequencing sample was made of PBMCs. These receptors were taken from a man aged 35-49 years in good health and CMV-seronegative.

V gene TRBV5-4 combines with J gene TRBJ2-3, with 10 nucleotides matching TRBD1. CDR3 length equals 16 residues. Trimming at V came to 2 bases and at J to 2 bases, leaving 5 bases not matched to a gene. Germline CDR1 reads SGHNT; CDR2 reads YYREEE (reference sequence). The CDR3 protein is CASSFRTGGITDTQYF. Written as DNA, the CDR3 is TGTGCCAGCAGCTTCCGGACAGGGGGGATCACAGATACGCAGTATTTT.

This chain uses TRBV4-2 with TRBJ1-1; D possibly corresponds to TRBD1 (6 bases). The CDR3 extends over 15 amino acids. The V and J ends lost 2 bases and 5 bases respectively, with 15 bases between them. Germline assignment: CDR1 LGHNA and CDR2 YNFKEQ. CDR3 DNA: TGTGCCAGCAGCCAACCTCAGGGGTGGAGGACTGAAGCTTTCTTT. Translation gives CASSQPQGWRTEAFF.

The gene calls are TRBV27 and TRBJ2-3; D might be TRBD2 (6 bases). CDR1 and CDR2 from the germline V gene are MNHEY and SMNVEV (reference sequence). The CDR3 loop spans 11 amino acids. Trimming cost V 6 bases and J 11 bases, with 12 bases left between them. The CDR3 loop reads CASSLGRLQYF. Written as DNA, the CDR3 is TGTGCCAGCAGCCTTGGGAGGTTGCAGTATTTT.

This chain connects TRBV6-5 to TRBJ2-7; 7 bases match TRBD1. Germline values: CDR1 MNHEY, CDR2 SVGAGI. The CDR3 has 13 amino acids. The V and J ends lost 5 bases and 2 bases, in that order; junction bases with no gene match: 3. CDR3 coding DNA: TGTGCCAGCAGTCTCGGGACAGCCTACGAGCAGTACTTC. Its protein product is CASSLGTAYEQYF.

This chain uses TRBV6-5 with TRBJ1-1, with 7 bases fitting TRBD1. The CDR3 is 13 amino acids. Germline assignment: CDR1 MNHEY and CDR2 SVGAGI. J was trimmed by 4 bases and V by 6 bases; bases with no gene match: 5. CDR3 in amino acids: CASRDRFFTEAFF. The CDR3, as DNA: TGTGCCAGCAGGGACAGGTTTTTCACTGAAGCTTTCTTT.

The CDR3 reads CASRGAGPPGELFF. CDR3 DNA: TGTGCCAGCCGAGGAGCGGGACCCCCCGGGGAGCTGTTTTTT. The chain joins TRBV18 to TRBJ2-2; 7 bases are shared with TRBD2. The CDR3 extends over 14 amino acids. Trimming cost V 8 bases and J 6 bases; bases outside gene matches: 9. Germline lookup yields CDR1 KGHSH and CDR2 LQKENI.

This chain uses TRBV10-3 with TRBJ1-1; TRBD1 matches at 7 bases. The junction had 6 bases not matched to a gene; V was cut back by 10 bases and J by 1 base. CDR1 and CDR2 (germline): ENHRY, SYGVKD. There are 13 residues in the CDR3. For the CDR3, the DNA is TGTGCCAGCAACAGGGGCCAGAACACTGAAGCTTTCTTT. Protein product: CASNRGQNTEAFF.

J is TRBJ1-2 and V is TRBV2, with TRBD1 matching over 10 bases. The CDR3 sequence is 14 residues long. The germline CDR1 and CDR2 sequences are SNHLY and FYNNEI. V shed 6 bases and J 5 bases; nucleotides not matched to a gene: 6. CDR3 coding DNA: TGTGCCAGCAGGGACGGGACAGGGGATTATGGCTACACCTTC. Amino acids: CASRDGTGDYGYTF.

This sequence joins TRBV10-3 and TRBJ1-3; 8 bases line up with TRBD1. Germline V gene sequence: CDR1 ENHRY, CDR2 SYGVKD. After removal of 4 bases from V and 3 bases from J, the junction contained 2 bases not matched to a gene. The length of the CDR3 is 14 residues. CDR3: CAISGTGSGNTIYF. CDR3 DNA sequence: TGTGCCATCAGTGGGACAGGGAGTGGAAACACCATATATTTT.

This clone was seen only a few times. The chain joins TRBV7-3 to TRBJ2-3; D might be TRBD1 (6 bases). This CDR3 spans 15 amino acids. CDR1 and CDR2 (germline): SGHTA, FQGTGA. The V and J ends lost 5 bases and 6 bases respectively, with 18 bases between them. The CDR3 DNA reads TGTGCCAGCAGCAGAACAGGGATATTCACCGATACGCAGTATTTT. This gives the protein CASSRTGIFTDTQYF.

The V call is TRBV2, the J call TRBJ2-1; 10 bases line up with TRBD2. This CDR3 contains 14 residues. The J segment lost 6 bases and the V segment lost 6 bases, leaving 5 bases of the junction unmatched. Germline-derived CDR1 and CDR2 are SNHLY and FYNNEI. This CDR3 is CASRLAGGRNEQFF. The CDR3 DNA reads TGTGCCAGCAGGTTAGCGGGGGGCCGCAATGAGCAGTTCTTC.

This clone was observed a handful of times. The chain is built from TRBV29-1 and TRBJ1-1, with D possibly being TRBD1 (5 bases). The CDR3 has 13 residues. Trimming took 4 bases from V and 1 from J, leaving 10 bases between them. Germline-derived CDR1 and CDR2 are SQVTM and ANQGSEA. CDR3 bases: TGCAGCGTTGCGGCAGGACAGAACACTGAAGCTTTCTTT. This translates into CSVAAGQNTEAFF.

The J gene is TRBJ1-6, the V gene TRBV2, with a possible D match to TRBD1 (6 bases). The CDR3 has 15 residues. CDR1 is SNHLY, CDR2 FYNNEI, per germline. The V gene lost 6 bases and the J gene lost 0 bases, with 9 bases spanning the gap. In DNA, the CDR3 is TGTGCCAGCAGGGACAGTAGCTCCTATAATTCACCCCTCCACTTT. This gives the protein CASRDSSSYNSPLHF.

The chain combines TRBV28 with TRBJ2-7, with D unclear. V shed 4 bases and J shed 2 bases, with 9 bases lying between them. The germline V gene encodes CDR1 MDHEN and CDR2 SYDVKM. The CDR3 runs 13 residues. CDR3 amino acids: CASSWAGTYEQYF. The CDR3 DNA sequence: TGTGCCAGCAGTTGGGCAGGTACCTACGAGCAGTACTTC.

The chain employs TRBV7-6 and TRBJ1-6; tentatively, D is TRBD1 (5 bases). V was cut by 2 bases and J by 9 bases, with 23 bases left in between. The CDR3 contains 18 residues. Per germline, CDR1 SGHVS and CDR2 FNYEAQ. CDR3 region: CASSLWAPRGDEISPLHF. The CDR3 bases are TGTGCCAGCAGCTTATGGGCCCCACGGGGGGATGAAATTTCACCCCTCCACTTT.

This rearrangement joins TRBV6-4 to TRBJ2-1; 9 bases are a match to TRBD2. Germline V CDR1 and CDR2: MRHNA, SNTAGT. Losses at the gene ends were 5 bases for V and 0 bases for J; bases not matched to a gene: 2. The CDR3 has 15 amino acids. The chain's CDR3 is CASSSLAGSYNEQFF. The CDR3 DNA reads as TGTGCCAGCAGTTCACTAGCGGGCTCCTACAATGAGCAGTTCTTC.